This T cell receptor (beta chain) appears in the sequencing data of a study of Ad26.COV2.S vaccination and SARS-CoV-2 variants. Across the whole study: As a participant in COV1001, the donor was in the Ad26.COV2.S trial arm. Ad26.COV2.S was injected intramuscularly once or twice, 56 days apart.

The protocol was immunoSEQ multiplex PCR, while the TCRdb copy is restricted to in-frame clones and leaves out a portion. The sample comprises around 320,000 clones, roughly 84% of which are singletons, and roughly 3.1% rests with the top ten. This clone was detected only once. What it binds is unknown. Study results and limitations: Measurements of TCR breadth and depth may have given underestimates of the total T cell responses.

Treatment defined: 15 to 20 received Ad26.COV2.S at low or high dose, single or two shots; about 5 received placebo; per-sample allocation not given. Collection of the samples took place on day 63 after the first injection of vaccine or placebo. From germline, CDR1 is ENHRY and CDR2 SYGVKD. The CDR3 has 16 residues. With 10 bases clipped from V and 3 bases from J, the junction kept 12 bases outside the gene matches. The sequence was collected from a person aged 18-60 years who received the Ad26.COV2.S COVID-19 vaccine or a placebo. Sequencing was performed on peripheral blood, taken in a trial of Ad26.COV2.S vaccine versus placebo. The rearrangement joins TRBV10-3 to TRBJ2-1, with 10 bases lining up with TRBD1. This chain's CDR3 is CASWTGGNFGYNEQFF. In nucleotides, the CDR3 is TGTGCCAGTTGGACAGGGGGTAATTTCGGCTACAATGAGCAGTTCTTC.